This record covers a single T cell receptor beta chain. Its antigen is undetermined. The method was immunoSEQ multiplex PCR; TCRdb's version includes in-frame clones alone and lacks a portion of them. The sample has fewer than 130,000 clones, approximately 89% seen once; the top ten hold about 2%. The entry originates in a study of cytomegalovirus exposure and HLA in healthy donors. Study-level findings and limits: Some TCR beta chains (roughly 160 of them) were listed as cytomegalovirus-associated.

The sequence was obtained from a woman between 18 and 29 years old in good health and CMV-seronegative. Sequencing input: PBMCs.

The CDR3 loop is CASSLDSNQPQHF. For the CDR3, the DNA is TGTGCCAGCTCCCTAGATAGCAATCAGCCCCAGCATTTT. The chain links TRBV18 to TRBJ1-5, with D hard to call. This CDR3 spans 13 amino acids. Germline V lookup: CDR1 KGHSH, CDR2 LQKENI. Between the trimmed V and J ends, which lost 6 bases and 0 bases, there was a span of 6 bases.